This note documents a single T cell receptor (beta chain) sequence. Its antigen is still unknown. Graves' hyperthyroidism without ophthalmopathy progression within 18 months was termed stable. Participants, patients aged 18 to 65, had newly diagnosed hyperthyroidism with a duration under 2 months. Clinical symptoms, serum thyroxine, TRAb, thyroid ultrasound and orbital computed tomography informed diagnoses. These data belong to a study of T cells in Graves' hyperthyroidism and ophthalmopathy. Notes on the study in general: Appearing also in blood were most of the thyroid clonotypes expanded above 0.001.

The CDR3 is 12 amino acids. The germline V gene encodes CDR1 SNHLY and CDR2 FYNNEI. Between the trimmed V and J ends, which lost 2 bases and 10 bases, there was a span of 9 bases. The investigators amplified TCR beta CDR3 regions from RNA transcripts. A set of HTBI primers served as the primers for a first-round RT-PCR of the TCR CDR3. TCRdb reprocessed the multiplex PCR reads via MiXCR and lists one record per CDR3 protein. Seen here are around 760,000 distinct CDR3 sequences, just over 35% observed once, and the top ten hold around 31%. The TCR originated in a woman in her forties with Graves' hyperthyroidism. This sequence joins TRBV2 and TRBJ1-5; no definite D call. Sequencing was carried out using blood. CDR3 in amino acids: CASSEPPLPQHF. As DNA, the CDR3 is TGTGCCAGCAGTGAACCTCCTCTACCCCAGCATTTT.